Below, 25 T cell receptor beta chains from the same sample are listed, as sequenced in a study of T cells in Graves' hyperthyroidism and ophthalmopathy. RNA transcripts were the template for amplifying TCR beta CDR3 regions. Initially, a first-round RT-PCR of the TCR CDR3 employed the HTBI primer set. TCRdb reprocessed the multiplex PCR reads with MiXCR, giving one entry per CDR3 protein. The sample has about 400,000 distinct CDR3 sequences; 11% to 15% are singletons. Sequencing was performed on blood. All receptors come from a man between 45 and 60 years old with Graves' ophthalmopathy.

This clonotype was observed many times. The chain has TRBV6-1 and TRBJ2-5; TRBD2 aligns across 14 bases. The CDR3 extends over 17 amino acids. V was pared by 6 bases and J by 10 bases, with 16 bases of the junction left unmatched. CDR1 is MNHNS, CDR2 SASEGT, per germline. The DNA for the CDR3 is TGTGCCAGCAGCCTCTCTACGCGACTAGCGGGAGGGGAAAGCCAGTACTTC. Its protein product is CASSLSTRLAGGESQYF.

Only one count was recorded for this clonotype. This chain uses TRBV19 with TRBJ1-4; D is unclear. Trimming took 6 bases from V and 1 from J, leaving 9 bases between them. Germline values: CDR1 LNHDA, CDR2 SQIVND (reference sequence). CDR3 size: 14 residues. This CDR3 is CASRLLGTNEKLFF. The CDR3 nucleotides are TGTGCCAGTAGGTTACTCGGAACTAATGAAAAACTGTTTTTT.

Many counts were recorded for this clonotype. The chain combines TRBV6-1 with TRBJ2-7; D perhaps matches TRBD1 (5 bases). This CDR3 region has 13 residues. The V gene lost 5 bases and the J gene lost 7 bases, with 15 bases spanning the gap. From germline, CDR1 is MNHNS and CDR2 SASEGT. Here the CDR3 reads CASSYRQDQEQYF. The CDR3 DNA reads TGTGCCAGCAGTTACAGGCAGGATCAGGAGCAGTACTTC.

There are many counts of this clonotype. CDR3 protein: CASSELAGAGTDTQYF. The CDR3 DNA reads TGTGCCAGCAGTGAACTAGCGGGAGCAGGAACAGATACGCAGTATTTT. V and J are TRBV2 and TRBJ2-3; 10 bases are shared with TRBD2. CDR1 SNHLY and CDR2 FYNNEI come from the germline V gene. The CDR3 contains 16 residues. Unmatched junction bases numbered 5, after V lost 2 bases and J lost 3 bases.

CDR3 sequence: CSAGGGAGNTIYF. As DNA, the CDR3 is TGCAGCGCGGGTGGGGGTGCAGGAAACACCATATATTTT. V and J are TRBV29-1 and TRBJ1-3; perhaps TRBD1 as D (5 bases). The CDR3 is made up of 13 amino acids. V was cut by 7 bases and J by 4 bases, with 14 bases left in between. Germline loops: CDR1 SQVTM, CDR2 ANQGSEA.

This clonotype was detected ten times or more. This CDR3 reads CASSLLIYEQYF. The CDR3, as DNA: TGTGCCAGCTCCCTTTTGATCTACGAGCAGTACTTC. The rearrangement uses TRBV2 and TRBJ2-7; D unclear. This CDR3 is built from 12 residues. Per germline, CDR1 SNHLY and CDR2 FYNNEI. Deletions cut 8 bases from V and 3 bases from J, with 11 bases between.

This chain connects TRBV5-1 to TRBJ2-1, with TRBD2 identical over 12 bases. The CDR3 contains 17 residues. The ends lost 4 bases at V and 2 bases at J; junction bases unmatched: 7. Germline CDR1 reads SGHRS; CDR2 reads YFSETQ. CDR3 residues: CASSPIRTSGTYNEQFF. The CDR3 bases are TGCGCCAGCAGCCCGATACGGACTAGCGGGACCTACAATGAGCAGTTCTTC.

This chain links TRBV11-1 with TRBJ2-7; unclear D gene. The germline gives CDR1 SGHAT, CDR2 FQDESV (reference sequence). Trimming cost V 2 bases and J 1 base, with 6 bases left between them. This CDR3 is 13 amino acids long. The CDR3 nucleotides are TGTGCCAGCAGCTTATACGGATCCTACGAGCAGTACTTC. It encodes CASSLYGSYEQYF.

Concerning this clonotype: With a much larger clone just one base away, this may be a read error. The V and J genes are TRBV6-1 and TRBJ2-1; D is unclear. The CDR3 consists of 11 residues. Between the trimmed V and J ends, which lost 6 bases and 5 bases, there was a span of 5 bases. Germline CDR1 reads MNHNS; CDR2 reads SASEGT. CDR3 coding DNA: TGTGCCAGCAGGAACCACAATGAGCAGTTCTTC. The encoded protein is CASRNHNEQFF.

This clonotype was seen ten or more times. The rearrangement joins TRBV11-1 to TRBJ2-1, with D maybe TRBD1 (7 bases). CDR3 length: 15 amino acids. The V and J ends lost 3 bases and 3 bases respectively, with 12 bases between them. Germline V gene lookup returns CDR1 SGHAT and CDR2 FQDESV (reference sequence). This CDR3 is CASSLPGGIYNEQFF. The CDR3 DNA follows: TGTGCCAGCAGCTTGCCAGGGGGGATCTACAATGAGCAGTTCTTC. Full variable domain (outside the CDR3, taken from reference TRBV11-1 and TRBJ2-1): EAEVAQSPRYKITEKSQAVAFWCDPISGHATLYWYRQILGQGPELLVQFQDESVVDDSQLPKDRFSAERLKGVDSTLKIQPAELGDSAMYLCASSLPGGIYNEQFFGPGTRLTVL.

This clonotype was seen many times. The V call is TRBV2, the J call TRBJ2-3; 7 nucleotides agree with TRBD1. V lost 8 bases and J lost 3; bases outside the gene matches: 11. Germline values: CDR1 SNHLY, CDR2 FYNNEI. The CDR3 runs to 15 residues. CDR3 DNA sequence: TGTGCCAGCCAAGGAGACAGGGTTGAGACAGATACGCAGTATTTT. Protein: CASQGDRVETDTQYF.

CDR3 in DNA: TGTGCCAGCCGCGGAAGCTGGTCGGGCGAGCAGTACTTC. It encodes CASRGSWSGEQYF. The rearrangement links TRBV12-3 or TRBV12-4 to TRBJ2-7; no reliable D call. Between the trimmed V and J ends, which lost 8 bases and 6 bases, there was a span of 17 bases. CDR3 size: 13 residues.

With regard to this clonotype: It may be a read error: a sequence one base away is much more abundant. V is TRBV11-3 and J is TRBJ1-1; D is unclear. This CDR3 has 17 amino acids. CDR1 and CDR2 (germline): SGHNT, YENEEA. The CDR3 region is CAGSLKFPETRNTEAFF. CDR3 in DNA: TGTGCCGGCAGCTTAAAGTTTCCGGAAACCAGGAACACTGAAGCTTTCTTT. Drawing the rest from reference TRBV11-3 and TRBJ1-1, the complete variable domain is EAGVVQSPRYKIIEKKQPVAFWCNPISGHNTLYWYLQNLGQGPELLIRYENEEAVDDSQLPKDRFSAERLKGVDSTLKIQPAELGDSAVYLCAGSLKFPETRNTEAFFGQGTRLTVV.

This clonotype was seen at least ten times. The V call is TRBV6-1, the J call TRBJ2-7; 14 nucleotides line up with TRBD2. Germline V lookup: CDR1 MNHNS, CDR2 SASEGT. The CDR3 length is 15 residues. Trimming cost V 6 bases and J 1 base; bases outside gene matches: 2. In nucleotides, the CDR3 is TGTGCCAGCAGGGGACTAGCGGGAGAATCCTACGAGCAGTACTTC. This codes for CASRGLAGESYEQYF.

As regards this clonotype: One end of the junction is discordant with germline, which a read error may explain. J is TRBJ2-3 and V is TRBV29-1, with D possibly being TRBD2 (5 bases). The CDR3 runs 13 residues. Germline CDR1 is SQVTM and CDR2 is ANQGSEA. The CDR3 region is CSVAASNLGTQCF. The CDR3 DNA sequence: TGCAGCGTTGCGGCTAGCAATTTGGGTACGCAGTGTTTT.

Only a few counts were recorded for this clonotype. The chain has TRBV6-1 and TRBJ2-2; 8 bases are shared with TRBD2. Germline CDR1 MNHNS, CDR2 SASEGT. Unmatched junction bases numbered 10, after V lost 6 bases and J lost 7 bases. This CDR3 spans 15 amino acids. This CDR3 is CASSNAGTRSGELFF. DNA for the CDR3: TGTGCCAGCAGCAATGCCGGGACTAGAAGCGGGGAGCTGTTTTTT.

This clonotype has a handful of counts. The CDR3, as DNA: TGTGCCAGCAGTTTAGTCGGGGTTAAAGAGACCCAGTACTTC. Translating gives CASSLVGVKETQYF. The rearrangement uses TRBV27 and TRBJ2-5; D perhaps matches TRBD2 (5 bases). The CDR3 is made up of 14 amino acids. Germline loops: CDR1 MNHEY, CDR2 SMNVEV (reference sequence). The germline V and J ends were trimmed by 2 bases and 3 bases, with 10 bases remaining between them.

At least ten counts were recorded for this clonotype. The CDR3 protein is CASSRTPNMNTEAFF. Here the CDR3 DNA reads TGTGCCAGCAGCAGGACACCGAACATGAACACTGAAGCTTTCTTT. The chain combines TRBV9 with TRBJ1-1, with D perhaps TRBD1 (5 bases). This CDR3 region has 15 residues. V shed 4 bases and J shed 0 bases, with 13 bases lying between them. Germline CDR1 reads SGDLS; CDR2 reads YYNGEE. The full variable domain, with the rest looked up from reference TRBV9 and TRBJ1-1, is DSGVTQTPKHLITATGQRVTLRCSPRSGDLSVYWYQQSLDQGLQFLIQYYNGEERAKGNILERFSAQQFPDLHSELNLSSLELGDSALYFCASSRTPNMNTEAFFGQGTRLTVV.

In its sample, this clonotype was seen many times. The chain is built from TRBV30 and TRBJ1-2, with D perhaps matching TRBD1 (6 bases). CDR3 length equals 12 residues. CDR1 GTSNPN and CDR2 SVGIG come from the germline V gene (reference sequence). The V end was cut by 4 bases, the J end by 7 bases, with 13 bases between. In DNA form, the CDR3 reads TGTGCCTGGACGTACAGGGATGGTGGCTACACCTTC. It is translated as CAWTYRDGGYTF.

Points on this clonotype: A much larger clone sits a single nucleotide away, making a read error possible. V and J are TRBV13 and TRBJ2-1; 7 positions agree with TRBD2. V dropped 5 bases and J dropped 10; count of bases not matched to a gene: 8. CDR3 size: 13 residues. CDR1 and CDR2 from the germline V gene are PRHDT and FYEKMQ (reference sequence). As DNA, the CDR3 is TGTGCCAGCAGCCCGGGGACTAATGGCGAGCAGTTCTTC. Encoded protein: CASSPGTNGEQFF. Variable domain in full (rest from reference TRBV13 and TRBJ2-1): AAGVIQSPRHLIKEKRETATLKCYPIPRHDTVYWYQQGPGQDPQFLISFYEKMQSDKGSIPDRFSAQQFSDYHSELNMSSLELGDSALYFCASSPGTNGEQFFGPGTRLTVL.

This clonotype occurred many times. The V call is TRBV10-3, the J call TRBJ2-5, with D uncertain. The germline V and J ends were trimmed by 4 bases and 1 base, with 7 bases remaining between them. Germline CDR1 reads ENHRY; CDR2 reads SYGVKD. The CDR3 totals 13 residues. The CDR3 here is CAISVARQETQYF. Here the CDR3 DNA reads TGTGCCATCAGTGTAGCCCGCCAAGAGACCCAGTACTTC.

The chain links TRBV5-1 to TRBJ2-2; a possible D gene is TRBD1 (6 bases). Germline lookup yields CDR1 SGHRS and CDR2 YFSETQ. CDR3 length: 15 amino acids. With 1 base removed from V and 3 bases from J, the gap between germline ends came to 10 bases. The CDR3 bases are TGCGCCAGCAGCTTGTCAGGGGTCGACACCGGGGAGCTGTTTTTT. Its protein is CASSLSGVDTGELFF.

Ten or more counts support this clonotype. The chain has TRBV10-1 and TRBJ2-7, with a tentative D call TRBD2 (5 bases). The length of the CDR3 is 15 residues. Trimming pared 2 bases from V and 6 bases from J, leaving 17 bases between. Germline V gene sequence: CDR1 WNHNN, CDR2 SYGVQD (reference sequence). The CDR3, as DNA: TGCGCCAGCAGTGAGGCCGGGAACAGACTTGCCGAGCAGTACTTC. It yields the protein CASSEAGNRLAEQYF.

The chain is built from TRBV3-1 and TRBJ1-1; D is undetermined. CDR1 is LGHDT and CDR2 is YNNKEL in the germline V gene (reference sequence). This CDR3 spans 16 amino acids. V gave up 1 base and J gave up 4 bases, with 16 bases separating them. The CDR3 reads CASSQGVRDWSTEAFF. The CDR3 DNA is TGTGCCAGCAGCCAAGGGGTAAGGGATTGGAGCACTGAAGCTTTCTTT.

The gene calls are TRBV29-1 and TRBJ2-7; TRBD2 aligns across 8 bases. CDR1 and CDR2 from the germline V gene are SQVTM and ANQGSEA. This CDR3 contains 12 residues. V shed 4 bases, J shed 5 bases, and the junction held 4 bases outside the gene matches. DNA of the CDR3: TGCAGCGTTGGCGGGGGGTACCACGAGCAGTACTTC. Translating it yields CSVGGGYHEQYF.